This TCR beta chain came from a study of Graves' ophthalmopathy and Graves' hyperthyroidism. Germline trimming cut 3 bases from V and 3 bases from J; bases unmatched to any gene: 3. Germline assignment: CDR1 WNHNN and CDR2 SYGVQD (reference sequence). The CDR3 spans 15 residues. The authors amplified TCR beta CDR3 regions from RNA transcripts. HTBI-primed RT-PCR formed the first round, and a multiplex PCR formed the second. MiXCR, applied by TCRdb to the multiplex PCR reads, yields one record per CDR3 protein. The top ten clones hold around half of a sample with about 240,000 distinct CDR3 sequences, approximately 42% of them seen once.

The chain employs TRBV10-1 and TRBJ2-3; TRBD2 matches at 10 bases. The sample consisted of peripheral blood. This sequence was found in an adult man with Graves' ophthalmopathy. This CDR3 is CASSDATSGTDTQYF. For the CDR3, the DNA is TGCGCCAGCAGTGATGCGACTAGCGGGACAGATACGCAGTATTTT.